The 19 T cell receptor beta chains reported below all come from one sample, sequenced in a study of naive and memory T cell subsets. Findings and limits, study-wide: Especially in CD8 cells, naive repertoires contained a few larger clonotypes, possibly CD45RA-re-expressing memory cells.

The beta constant-region primer was an equimolar mix of two oligonucleotides covering TRBC1 and TRBC2. The ligated cDNA underwent four PCR rounds using SP2 and nested alpha and beta constant-region primers. TCRdb re-called the UMI-ligation and nested PCR reads through MiXCR, storing one row per CDR3 protein. The repertoire includes 99,000 or so distinct CDR3 sequences, roughly 15% of them detected once, and 2.8% sits in the top ten. Which antigens these TCRs recognize remains unknown. Material for sequencing was naive CD8+ T cells from blood. The receptors shown here come from a human donor in good health.

This rearrangement joins TRBV24-1 to TRBJ2-5, with D uncertain. The V end lost 5 bases, the J end lost 2 bases, and 8 bases lay between the germline ends. The CDR3 is 13 residues long. The germline CDR1 and CDR2 sequences are KGHDR and SFDVKD. In DNA form, the CDR3 reads TGTGCCACCAGTGTTGGTGGGCAAGAGACCCAGTACTTC. Translation gives CATSVGGQETQYF.

In its sample, this clonotype was seen many times. V usage is TRBV3-1 and J usage is TRBJ2-3, with D maybe TRBD2 (6 bases). V was shortened by 4 bases and J by 2 bases, with 13 bases between the two germline ends. The germline V gene encodes CDR1 LGHDT and CDR2 YNNKEL (reference sequence). This CDR3 contains 15 residues. For the CDR3, the DNA is TGTGCCAGCAGCCCACGGGAGACGGACACAGATACGCAGTATTTT. It encodes CASSPRETDTDTQYF.

The rearrangement links TRBV5-4 to TRBJ2-7, with 9 positions matching TRBD1. V shed 3 bases and J 5 bases; nucleotides not matched to a gene: 6. Germline V gene lookup returns CDR1 SGHNT and CDR2 YYREEE (reference sequence). CDR3 length: 14 residues. CDR3 sequence: CASSYLGQGNEQYF. CDR3 in DNA: TGTGCCAGCAGCTACCTAGGACAGGGGAACGAGCAGTACTTC.

The chain combines TRBV12-3 or TRBV12-4 with TRBJ1-1, with a possible D match to TRBD1 (6 bases). Trimming left V 5 bases short and J 4 bases short, with 14 bases between. The CDR3 is 14 amino acids. CDR3 bases: TGTGCCAGCAGTCCAACAGGGACTTTCACTGAAGCTTTCTTT. Protein sequence: CASSPTGTFTEAFF.

The chain is built from TRBV4-2 and TRBJ2-7, with D possibly called TRBD1 or TRBD2 (5 bases each). The V gene lost 3 bases and the J gene lost 3 bases, with 12 bases spanning the gap. There are 14 residues in the CDR3. Germline CDR1 LGHNA, CDR2 YNFKEQ. Written as DNA, the CDR3 is TGTGCCAGCAGCCAGGGACCGACCGGCTACGAGCAGTACTTC. As protein: CASSQGPTGYEQYF.

The rearrangement joins TRBV4-3 to TRBJ1-2, with TRBD1 identical over 7 bases. The CDR3 covers 16 residues. The germline V gene has CDR1 LGHNA and CDR2 YSLEER. With 4 bases clipped from V and 4 bases from J, the junction kept 12 bases outside the gene matches. The CDR3, as DNA: TGCGCCAGCAGCCCAAAGGGGGCAGATGACCTCTATGGCTACACCTTC. This encodes CASSPKGADDLYGYTF.

This clonotype was observed a few times. The rearrangement uses TRBV30 and TRBJ2-7; D assignment may be TRBD1 or TRBD2 (5 bases each). CDR1 GTSNPN and CDR2 SVGIG come from the germline V gene (reference sequence). V was clipped by 0 bases and J by 2 bases, with 14 bases between them. There are 15 residues in the CDR3. CDR3: CAWSVGRGQTYEQYF. DNA for the CDR3: TGTGCCTGGAGTGTAGGCCGGGGCCAGACCTACGAGCAGTACTTC.

The chain joins TRBV7-9 to TRBJ2-3; no clear D gene. V lost 5 bases to trimming and J lost 5 bases, with 8 bases between them. This CDR3 is built from 12 residues. The germline gives CDR1 SEHNR, CDR2 FQNEAQ (reference sequence). CDR3 in amino acids: CASSHSQDTQYF. DNA for the CDR3: TGTGCCAGCAGCCACAGCCAAGATACGCAGTATTTT.

The gene calls are TRBV2 and TRBJ2-3, with 8 bases matching TRBD2. Germline values: CDR1 SNHLY, CDR2 FYNNEI. V dropped 6 bases and J dropped 0; count of bases not matched to a gene: 11. There are 17 residues in the CDR3. In nucleotides, the CDR3 is TGTGCCAGCAGCCCTACTGGTAGCGGGATGAGCACAGATACGCAGTATTTT. Amino acid sequence: CASSPTGSGMSTDTQYF.

The rearrangement joins TRBV12-3 or TRBV12-4 to TRBJ1-2, with D possibly being TRBD1 (6 bases). The V end was cut by 4 bases, the J end by 3 bases, with 21 bases between. CDR3 length: 17 amino acids. The CDR3 region is CASSSAELNPGDYGYTF. CDR3 DNA: TGTGCCAGCAGTTCCGCCGAGTTGAATCCAGGGGACTATGGCTACACCTTC.

The rearrangement joins TRBV29-1 to TRBJ2-7; the D call may be TRBD1 or TRBD2 (5 bases each). This CDR3 region has 15 residues. The V and J ends lost 7 bases and 1 base respectively, with 20 bases between them. Germline V gene sequence: CDR1 SQVTM, CDR2 ANQGSEA. CDR3 coding DNA: TGCAGCGCCACTGCCACCGGGACCTCTTCCTACGAGCAGTACTTC. Its translation is CSATATGTSSYEQYF.

Many counts were recorded for this clonotype. The chain employs TRBV28 and TRBJ2-5; 7 bases agree with TRBD2. Per the germline V gene, CDR1 is MDHEN and CDR2 is SYDVKM. V shed 2 bases and J 5 bases; nucleotides not matched to a gene: 8. The CDR3 consists of 15 residues. The CDR3 DNA follows: TGTGCCAGCAGTTTACGGGGGAGGGTTGAGGAGACCCAGTACTTC. Translation gives CASSLRGRVEETQYF.

This clonotype was counted only a few times. This chain joins TRBV6-2 or TRBV6-3 and TRBJ2-1; 7 positions agree with TRBD2. Germline CDR1 and CDR2: MNHEY and SVGEGT. The CDR3 consists of 14 residues. The trim removed 9 bases at V and 0 bases at J, leaving 5 bases unmatched. Here the CDR3 DNA reads TGTGCCAGTTGGGGCGGGAGCTCCTACAATGAGCAGTTCTTC. This sequence encodes CASWGGSSYNEQFF.

DNA of the CDR3: TGTGCCAGCGGAGGACAGCTGGACACTGAAGCTTTCTTT. Amino acid sequence: CASGGQLDTEAFF. The chain combines TRBV2 with TRBJ1-1; D is possibly TRBD1 (6 bases). This CDR3 comprises 13 residues. V shed 8 bases and J shed 3 bases, with 13 bases lying between them. Germline CDR1 SNHLY, CDR2 FYNNEI.

This clonotype was counted a few times. The V and J genes are TRBV27 and TRBJ2-7; D gene ambiguous. CDR3 size: 12 residues. Trimming removed 8 bases at V and 5 bases at J, with 13 bases between. In germline, CDR1 is MNHEY, CDR2 SMNVEV (reference sequence). The CDR3 DNA reads TGTGCCAGCCGTGGTACCCGCAACGAGCAGTACTTC. This encodes CASRGTRNEQYF.

This clonotype was recorded only once. Germline is not matched at one junction end, which may reflect a read error. The rearrangement links TRBV20-1 to TRBJ2-7, with D perhaps TRBD2 (5 bases). The CDR3 contains 14 residues. Germline assignment: CDR1 DFQATT and CDR2 SNEGSKA (reference sequence). In nucleotides, the CDR3 is TGCAGTGCAAGAGGGCGGCAGGCTTCCTACGAGCAGTACTTC. Translated, it gives CSARGRQASYEQYF.

This clonotype has more than one count but fewer than ten. This sequence joins TRBV7-9 and TRBJ2-1; 14 bases fit TRBD2. The CDR3 is 15 residues long. Germline V gives CDR1 SEHNR, CDR2 FQNEAQ (reference sequence). V shed 5 bases, J shed 6 bases, and the junction held 3 bases outside the gene matches. The CDR3 sequence is CASSKTSGGANEQFF. The CDR3 coding sequence is TGTGCCAGCAGCAAGACTAGCGGGGGGGCCAATGAGCAGTTCTTC.

CDR3 sequence reads: CSVVGGTDTQYF. The CDR3 coding sequence is TGCAGCGTTGTTGGGGGCACAGATACGCAGTATTTT. V gene TRBV29-1 combines with J gene TRBJ2-3, with D unresolved. CDR3 length: 12 residues. The V gene's germline CDR1 is SQVTM and CDR2 ANQGSEA. V was clipped by 4 bases and J by 1 base, with 6 bases between them.

This clonotype has a handful of counts. The chain joins TRBV9 to TRBJ1-3; 7 nucleotides line up with TRBD1. The germline gives CDR1 SGDLS, CDR2 YYNGEE. There are 15 residues in the CDR3. V shed 3 bases, J shed 5 bases, and the junction held 8 bases outside the gene matches. DNA for the CDR3: TGTGCCAGCAGCGGCCACAGGGGCGGAAGAAACACCATATATTTT. Translation: CASSGHRGGRNTIYF.